One sample yielded the 9 T cell receptor beta chains listed below, sequenced in a study of T cells after yellow fever vaccination. TCRdb called the 5' RACE reads again in MiXCR, with one record for every CDR3 protein. The sample yields about 630,000 distinct CDR3 sequences, 9% to 15% seen once. The sequencing used PBMCs, collected on the day of the yellow fever booster vaccination. The receptors here all came from a man aged 30 to 39 who received the YFV17D yellow fever vaccine.

This clonotype was detected ten times or more. The J gene is TRBJ2-1, the V gene TRBV7-9; D unclear. This CDR3 spans 17 amino acids. Trimming shortened V by 0 bases and J by 3 bases, and 15 bases separated the two germline ends. Germline-derived CDR1 and CDR2 are SEHNR and FQNEAQ (reference sequence). CDR3 DNA sequence: TGTGCCAGCAGCTTAGCGCTCAGAACTCTAAACTACAATGAGCAGTTCTTC. It specifies CASSLALRTLNYNEQFF.

This clonotype appeared many times. This chain connects TRBV7-2 to TRBJ1-1; no firm D call. The CDR3 sequence is 12 residues long. The germline V gene has CDR1 SGHTA and CDR2 FQGNSA. The V and J ends lost 1 base and 4 bases respectively, with 4 bases between them. DNA of the CDR3: TGTGCCAGCAGCTTAGATCTCACTGAAGCTTTCTTT. Amino acid sequence: CASSLDLTEAFF. Complete variable domain (other parts from reference TRBV7-2 and TRBJ1-1): GAGVSQSPSNKVTEKGKDVELRCDPISGHTALYWYRQSLGQGLEFLIYFQGNSAPDKSGLPSDRFSAERTGGSVSTLTIQRTQQEDSAVYLCASSLDLTEAFFGQGTRLTVV.

The chain recombines TRBV20-1 with TRBJ2-5; 8 bases match TRBD2. V gave up 0 bases and J gave up 2 bases; unmatched junction bases: 8. Looked up from germline, CDR1 is DFQATT and CDR2 is SNEGSKA (reference sequence). CDR3 length equals 16 residues. CDR3 coding DNA: TGCAGTGCTAGAGATTCCGCTAGCGGGTATCAAGAGACCCAGTACTTC. Its protein is CSARDSASGYQETQYF.

The chain carries TRBV12-3 or TRBV12-4 and TRBJ2-3; TRBD1 or TRBD2 may be the D gene (6 bases each). The CDR3 contains 14 residues. Trimming took 6 bases from V and 6 from J, leaving 16 bases between them. This CDR3 reads CASSRRGPPDTQYF. CDR3 nucleotides: TGTGCCAGCAGCCGCCGGGGGCCACCGGATACGCAGTATTTT.

The chain uses TRBV29-1 and TRBJ2-2, with D perhaps being TRBD1 or TRBD2 (5 bases each). The V gene's germline CDR1 is SQVTM and CDR2 ANQGSEA. The V end was cut by 3 bases, the J end by 13 bases, with 15 bases between. The CDR3 is made up of 12 amino acids. The CDR3 DNA is TGCAGCGTTGAGACAGCGGAGAAGGGGCTGTTTTTT. It codes for CSVETAEKGLFF.

The CDR3 sequence: CASSKGLLNSGANVLTF. For the CDR3, the DNA is TGTGCCAGCAGTAAGGGACTCCTGAACTCTGGGGCCAACGTCCTGACTTTC. The V call is TRBV28, the J call TRBJ2-6, with D possibly being TRBD2 (6 bases). With 5 bases removed from V and 0 bases from J, the gap between germline ends came to 14 bases. Germline CDR1 reads MDHEN; CDR2 reads SYDVKM. The CDR3 has 17 residues.

This clonotype appeared many times. J is TRBJ2-5 and V is TRBV7-2; D gene unclear. Germline V lookup: CDR1 SGHTA, CDR2 FQGNSA. This CDR3 region has 13 residues. V was pared by 3 bases and J by 2 bases, with 7 bases between. CDR3 sequence reads: CASSLRTQETQYF. The CDR3 DNA sequence: TGTGCCAGCAGCTTGCGTACTCAAGAGACCCAGTACTTC.

This clonotype was seen more than once but under ten times. Mismatch with germline at one junction end may stem from a read error. The chain is built from TRBV3-1 and TRBJ1-6; D unclear. Germline V lookup: CDR1 LGHDT, CDR2 YNNKEL (reference sequence). The length of the CDR3 is 14 residues. The CDR3 sequence: CASSPDPLNSSLHF. The CDR3 DNA follows: TGTGCCAGCAGCCCGGATCCTCTAAATTCATCCCTCCACTTT.

Turning to this clonotype: Possible read error: a much larger clone is one base away. The chain links TRBV7-9 to TRBJ2-3; D gene ambiguous. This CDR3 spans 11 amino acids. The germline V gene has CDR1 SEHNR and CDR2 FQNEAQ (reference sequence). The CDR3 spells CASQSTDTHYF. In DNA form, the CDR3 reads TGTGCCAGCCAGAGCACAGATACGCATTATTTT.